This T cell receptor beta chain was sequenced during a study of vaccination and CD4 T cells after COVID-19. With regard to this clonotype: Its specificity is not known.

An Oncomine TCR Beta short-read assay was used to sequence the DNA from cultured CD4+ T cells. MiXCR, run by TCRdb on the PCR reads, gives a single entry per CDR3 protein. Here the sample spans 15,000 to 20,000 distinct CDR3 sequences, about 60% being singletons. This CDR3 has 15 residues. The germline CDR1 and CDR2 sequences are KGHDR and SFDVKD. The V end lost 7 bases, the J end lost 5 bases, and 19 bases lay between the germline ends. Treatment noted: roughly 11-day PBMC culture with coronavirus spike peptide pools or control peptides (ViraFEST assay). In the ViraFEST assay, peptide-pool expansion preceded TCR sequencing of expanded clonotypes.

The source was CD4+ T cells from blood, cultured in vitro, collected after SARS-CoV-2 vaccination. This clonotype was sampled from a human donor who had recovered from COVID-19. This chain connects TRBV24-1 to TRBJ2-5, with D maybe TRBD1 (6 bases). In nucleotides, the CDR3 is TGTGCCACCAGCGCGCCGGGACACAATGGGGAGACCCAGTACTTC. Its protein product is CATSAPGHNGETQYF.